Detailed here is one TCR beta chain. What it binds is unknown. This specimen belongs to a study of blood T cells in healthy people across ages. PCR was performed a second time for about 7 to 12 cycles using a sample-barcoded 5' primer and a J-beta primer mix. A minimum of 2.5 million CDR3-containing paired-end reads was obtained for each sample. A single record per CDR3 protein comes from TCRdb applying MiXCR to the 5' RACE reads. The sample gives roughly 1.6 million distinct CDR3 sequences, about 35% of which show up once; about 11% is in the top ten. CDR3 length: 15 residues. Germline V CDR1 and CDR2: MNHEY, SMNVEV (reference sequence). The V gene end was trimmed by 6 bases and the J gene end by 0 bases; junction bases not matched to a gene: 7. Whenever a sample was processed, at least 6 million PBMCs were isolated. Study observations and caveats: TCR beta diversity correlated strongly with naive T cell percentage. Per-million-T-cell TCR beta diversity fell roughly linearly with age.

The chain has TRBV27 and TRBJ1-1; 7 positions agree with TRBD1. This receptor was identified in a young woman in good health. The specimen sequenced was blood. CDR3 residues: CASRPGRGVNTEAFF. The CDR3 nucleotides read TGTGCCAGCAGACCCGGCAGGGGGGTGAACACTGAAGCTTTCTTT.